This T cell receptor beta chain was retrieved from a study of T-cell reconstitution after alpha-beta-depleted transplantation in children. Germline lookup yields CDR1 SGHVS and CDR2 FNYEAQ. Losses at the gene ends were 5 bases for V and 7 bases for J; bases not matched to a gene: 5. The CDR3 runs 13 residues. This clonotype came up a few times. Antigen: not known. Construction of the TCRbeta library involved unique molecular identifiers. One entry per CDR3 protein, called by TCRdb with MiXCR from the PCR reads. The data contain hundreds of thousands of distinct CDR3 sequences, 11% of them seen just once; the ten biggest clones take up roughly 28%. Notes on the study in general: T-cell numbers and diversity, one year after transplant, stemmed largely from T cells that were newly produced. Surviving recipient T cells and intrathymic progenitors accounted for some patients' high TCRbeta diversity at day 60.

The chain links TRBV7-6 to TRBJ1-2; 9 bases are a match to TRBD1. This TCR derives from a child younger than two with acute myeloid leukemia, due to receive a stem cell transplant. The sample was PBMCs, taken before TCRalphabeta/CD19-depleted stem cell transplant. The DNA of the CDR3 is TGTGCCAGCAGCCCCCGGGACAGGGTTGGCTACACCTTC. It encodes CASSPRDRVGYTF.